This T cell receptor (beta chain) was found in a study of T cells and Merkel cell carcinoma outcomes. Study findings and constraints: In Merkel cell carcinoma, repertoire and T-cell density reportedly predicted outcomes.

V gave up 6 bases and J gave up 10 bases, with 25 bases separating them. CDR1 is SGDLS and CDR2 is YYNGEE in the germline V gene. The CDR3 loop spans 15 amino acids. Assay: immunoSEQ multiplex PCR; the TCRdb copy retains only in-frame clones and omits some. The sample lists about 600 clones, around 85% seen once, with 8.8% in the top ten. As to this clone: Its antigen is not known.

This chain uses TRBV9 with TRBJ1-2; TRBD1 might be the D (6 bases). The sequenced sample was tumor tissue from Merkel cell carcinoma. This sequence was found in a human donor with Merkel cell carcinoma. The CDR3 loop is CASTLLLGGAPDYTF. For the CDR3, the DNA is TGTGCCAGCACCCTACTCTTGGGGGGGGCTCCTGACTACACCTTC.